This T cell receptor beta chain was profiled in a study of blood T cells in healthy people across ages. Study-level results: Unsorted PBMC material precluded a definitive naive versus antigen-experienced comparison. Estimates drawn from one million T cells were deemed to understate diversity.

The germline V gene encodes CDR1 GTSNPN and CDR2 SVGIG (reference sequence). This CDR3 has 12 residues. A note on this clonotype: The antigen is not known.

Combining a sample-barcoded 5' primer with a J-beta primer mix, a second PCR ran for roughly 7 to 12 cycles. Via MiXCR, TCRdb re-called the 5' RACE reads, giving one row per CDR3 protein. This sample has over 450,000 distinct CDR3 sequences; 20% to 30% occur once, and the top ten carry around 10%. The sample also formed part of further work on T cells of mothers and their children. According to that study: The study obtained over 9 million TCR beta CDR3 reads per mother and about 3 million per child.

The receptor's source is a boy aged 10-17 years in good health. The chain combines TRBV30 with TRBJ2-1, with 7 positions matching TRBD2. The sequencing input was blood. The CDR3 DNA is TGTGTGGTCGGCGGGGGAAACAATGAGCAGTTCTTC. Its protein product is CVVGGGNNEQFF.